This passage covers 26 T cell receptor beta chains from one sample sequenced in a study of PD-L1 blockade in urothelial cancer. The method was immunoSEQ multiplex PCR; TCRdb's version includes in-frame clones alone and lacks a portion of them. The table shows roughly 130,000 clones, with about four fifths occurring only once. The time point denotes: pretreatment peripheral blood. The specimen comprised PBMCs, sampled around atezolizumab (anti-PD-L1) treatment. The receptors here all came from a man in his fifties with urothelial cancer.

The genes are TRBV7-3 and TRBJ2-1, with 9 bases identical to TRBD2. With V trimmed by 5 bases and J by 1 base, 3 bases remained unmatched. Germline V gives CDR1 SGHTA, CDR2 FQGTGA. The CDR3 covers 15 residues. The CDR3 bases are TGTGCCAGCAGCACCACTAGCGGGTCCTACAATGAGCAGTTCTTC. It codes for CASSTTSGSYNEQFF.

The chain employs TRBV7-2 and TRBJ2-3; 8 bases agree with TRBD2. Germline-derived CDR1 and CDR2 are SGHTA and FQGNSA. The CDR3 spans 16 residues. V lost 5 bases and J lost 0; bases outside the gene matches: 7. CDR3 loop: CASSLSSGASTDTQYF. In DNA form, the CDR3 reads TGTGCCAGCAGCCTCAGTAGCGGGGCTAGCACAGATACGCAGTATTTT.

The V and J genes are TRBV28 and TRBJ1-5; no clear D. Germline V gene lookup returns CDR1 MDHEN and CDR2 SYDVKM. Trimming removed 6 bases at V and 2 bases at J, with 17 bases between. The CDR3 is 16 residues long. The CDR3 coding sequence is TGTGCCAGCAGCCCCCGTCGCGGCGCTGGCAATCAGCCCCAGCATTTT. This translates into CASSPRRGAGNQPQHF. The full variable domain, its missing parts supplied by reference TRBV28 and TRBJ1-5, is DVKVTQSSRYLVKRTGEKVFLECVQDMDHENMFWYRQDPGLGLRLIYFSYDVKMKEKGDIPEGYSVSREKKERFSLILESASTNQTSMYLCASSPRRGAGNQPQHFGDGTRLSIL.

The V call is TRBV6-1, the J call TRBJ2-2, with D unclear. Trimming took 2 bases from V and 0 from J, leaving 4 bases between them. Per germline, CDR1 MNHNS and CDR2 SASEGT. The CDR3 contains 14 residues. The CDR3 loop reads CASSEYSNTGELFF. CDR3 DNA sequence: TGTGCCAGCAGTGAATATTCGAACACCGGGGAGCTGTTTTTT.

V and J are TRBV5-4 and TRBJ1-1, with 7 bases aligning to TRBD1. Germline CDR1 is SGHNT and CDR2 is YYREEE (reference sequence). This CDR3 contains 13 residues. Trimming at V came to 2 bases and at J to 8 bases, leaving 6 bases not matched to a gene. The CDR3 bases are TGTGCCAGCAGCTTACAGGGGACCTACGAAGCTTTCTTT. It is translated as CASSLQGTYEAFF.

The table lists this clone with a count of one. The J gene is TRBJ2-3, the V gene TRBV7-9; 7 bases are a match to TRBD2. The V and J ends lost 5 bases and 1 base, in that order; junction bases with no gene match: 6. Germline CDR1 and CDR2: SEHNR and FQNEAQ (reference sequence). The CDR3 consists of 15 residues. CDR3 sequence: CASSPSGTGTDTQYF. In nucleotides, the CDR3 is TGTGCCAGCAGCCCCAGCGGGACGGGCACAGATACGCAGTATTTT.

The rearrangement uses TRBV6-5 and TRBJ1-6, with D possibly being TRBD1 (5 bases). Germline CDR1 and CDR2: MNHEY and SVGAGI. The germline V and J ends were trimmed by 6 bases and 9 bases, with 15 bases remaining between them. CDR3 length: 14 residues. DNA of the CDR3: TGTGCCAGCAGAACCCCGGGACTCCTTTCACCCCTCCACTTT. This codes for CASRTPGLLSPLHF.

This clone occurred once. The V call is TRBV5-6, the J call TRBJ2-7; D is possibly TRBD2 (6 bases). Germline CDR1 reads SGHDT; CDR2 reads YYEEEE. The CDR3 is 13 amino acids. V was shortened by 4 bases and J by 3 bases, with 11 bases between the two germline ends. The CDR3 loop reads CASSLGTFYEQYF. CDR3 DNA sequence: TGTGCCAGCAGCCTCGGGACTTTCTACGAGCAGTACTTC.

In this sample, this clone turned up a few times. The V gene is TRBV25-1, the J gene TRBJ1-4; D unclear. Trimming took 11 bases from V and 0 from J, leaving 13 bases between them. Germline CDR1 and CDR2: MGHDK and SYGVNS. The CDR3 consists of 14 residues. Here the CDR3 reads CAVAGPATNEKLFF. CDR3 nucleotide sequence: TGTGCCGTGGCAGGCCCTGCAACTAATGAAAAACTGTTTTTT.

In this sample, this clone turned up once. This sequence joins TRBV28 and TRBJ1-1; D gene uncertain. V was clipped by 2 bases and J by 5 bases, with 12 bases between them. This CDR3 comprises 14 residues. Germline CDR1 MDHEN, CDR2 SYDVKM. CDR3 loop: CASSLVATGTEAFF. In nucleotides, the CDR3 is TGTGCCAGCAGTTTAGTCGCGACGGGGACTGAAGCTTTCTTT.

This chain links TRBV5-4 with TRBJ2-7; the match to TRBD2 covers 8 bases. Germline CDR1 reads SGHNT; CDR2 reads YYREEE (reference sequence). V was clipped by 2 bases and J by 5 bases; unmatched bases: 6. CDR3 length equals 14 residues. The DNA of the CDR3 is TGTGCCAGCAGCTTAGGCAGCGGGAGTGACGAGCAGTACTTC. It translates to CASSLGSGSDEQYF.

The rearrangement joins TRBV27 to TRBJ1-1; D uncertain. Germline loops: CDR1 MNHEY, CDR2 SMNVEV (reference sequence). The length of the CDR3 is 14 residues. V gave up 6 bases and J gave up 1 base, with 12 bases separating them. The CDR3 DNA follows: TGTGCCAGCAGAATAAACACCGCGAACACTGAAGCTTTCTTT. It codes for CASRINTANTEAFF.

The V call is TRBV6-6, the J call TRBJ1-6, with D possibly TRBD1 on 6 matching bases. CDR1 MNHNY and CDR2 SVGAGI come from the germline V gene (reference sequence). The CDR3 has 14 residues. V gave up 6 bases and J gave up 10 bases, with 16 bases separating them. CDR3 nucleotides: TGTGCCAGCAGGATACAGGGCGGGGGCTCACCCCTCCACTTT. The encoded protein is CASRIQGGGSPLHF.

The rearrangement uses TRBV2 and TRBJ2-1, with D possibly being TRBD2 (5 bases). V was clipped by 4 bases and J by 2 bases, with 12 bases between them. From germline, CDR1 is SNHLY and CDR2 FYNNEI. CDR3 size: 15 residues. The CDR3 nucleotides read TGTGCCAGCAGTGCAGGCGGAGGAACCTACAATGAGCAGTTCTTC. Its protein is CASSAGGGTYNEQFF.

J is TRBJ2-1 and V is TRBV2; D might be TRBD1 (6 bases). Trimming stripped 3 bases from V and 4 bases from J, with 10 bases between. From germline, CDR1 is SNHLY and CDR2 FYNNEI. CDR3 length equals 14 residues. The CDR3 loop is CASSDRGLYNEQFF. The CDR3 bases are TGTGCCAGCAGTGACAGGGGCTTATACAATGAGCAGTTCTTC.

The chain links TRBV7-9 to TRBJ2-7; the match to TRBD2 covers 14 bases. V shed 5 bases and J 6 bases; nucleotides not matched to a gene: 15. This CDR3 contains 18 residues. Germline CDR1 is SEHNR and CDR2 is FQNEAQ (reference sequence). The CDR3 coding sequence is TGTGCCAGCAGCCAGCGTCCGGGACTAGCGGGAGACGGGAGCGAGCAGTACTTC. Protein sequence: CASSQRPGLAGDGSEQYF.

This clone has just one count. J is TRBJ2-1 and V is TRBV27; D is possibly TRBD2 (6 bases). CDR3 length equals 13 residues. Germline V gene sequence: CDR1 MNHEY, CDR2 SMNVEV (reference sequence). Trimming pared 3 bases from V and 6 bases from J, leaving 9 bases between. CDR3 region: CASSLTRGNEQFF. The DNA of the CDR3 is TGTGCCAGCAGTTTGACTAGGGGCAATGAGCAGTTCTTC.

This clone was counted between two and nine times. The chain has TRBV5-6 and TRBJ2-5; TRBD2 matches at 7 bases. Germline V gene lookup returns CDR1 SGHDT and CDR2 YYEEEE. The CDR3 sequence is 19 residues long. Unmatched junction bases numbered 19, after V lost 0 bases and J lost 5 bases. The CDR3 sequence: CASSLATSAKQIGSETQYF. CDR3 coding DNA: TGTGCCAGCAGCTTGGCCACTAGCGCGAAACAAATAGGCTCGGAGACCCAGTACTTC.

The rearrangement uses TRBV18 and TRBJ2-2, with TRBD1 matching 10 bases. Germline assignment: CDR1 KGHSH and CDR2 LQKENI. The CDR3 totals 16 residues. V gave up 3 bases and J gave up 6 bases; unmatched junction bases: 7. The CDR3 loop is CASSPRQGAKAGELFF. The DNA for the CDR3 is TGTGCCAGCTCACCTCGACAGGGGGCAAAGGCCGGGGAGCTGTTTTTT.

The CDR3 DNA follows: TGTGCCAGCAGTGAGTCCCGTTTCGAAGCTTTCTTT. It yields the protein CASSESRFEAFF. This chain uses TRBV2 with TRBJ1-1; D is unclear. The CDR3 runs to 12 residues. Trimming stripped 3 bases from V and 8 bases from J, with 10 bases between. The germline V gene encodes CDR1 SNHLY and CDR2 FYNNEI.

This clone was detected only a few times. The chain has TRBV7-9 and TRBJ2-7; perhaps TRBD1 as D (6 bases). V was shortened by 1 base and J by 0 bases, with 13 bases between the two germline ends. The CDR3 covers 16 residues. Germline lookup yields CDR1 SEHNR and CDR2 FQNEAQ (reference sequence). CDR3: CASSLGTGTSSYEQYF. The CDR3 coding sequence is TGTGCCAGCAGCTTAGGTACAGGGACCTCCTCCTACGAGCAGTACTTC.

This chain uses TRBV5-1 with TRBJ2-7, with TRBD1 matching 7 bases. This CDR3 is 14 amino acids long. CDR1 SGHRS and CDR2 YFSETQ come from the germline V gene. The V and J ends lost 1 base and 0 bases, in that order; junction bases with no gene match: 1. The CDR3 is CASSLQGVSYEQYF. CDR3 DNA sequence: TGCGCCAGCAGCTTGCAGGGGGTCTCCTACGAGCAGTACTTC.

The V call is TRBV6-5, the J call TRBJ2-4; possible D gene TRBD2, 6 bases. The CDR3 contains 13 residues. Trimming took 7 bases from V and 6 from J, leaving 13 bases between them. Germline-derived CDR1 and CDR2 are MNHEY and SVGAGI. The CDR3 loop reads CASTGVGRNIQYF. The DNA of the CDR3 is TGTGCCAGCACGGGGGTCGGGAGAAACATTCAGTACTTC.

V gene TRBV5-1 combines with J gene TRBJ2-3; D gene uncertain. V was pared by 4 bases and J by 0 bases, with 9 bases between. The CDR3 has 14 residues. Germline V gene data show CDR1 as SGHRS and CDR2 as YFSETQ. The CDR3: CASSPETSTDTQYF. DNA for the CDR3: TGCGCCAGCAGCCCGGAGACTAGCACAGATACGCAGTATTTT.

The table lists this clone with a count of one. CDR3 sequence reads: CASSLLAGTGNEQFF. The CDR3 DNA reads TGTGCCAGCAGCCTACTAGCGGGGACAGGCAATGAGCAGTTCTTC. The chain couples TRBV11-3 to TRBJ2-1, with 10 bases fitting TRBD2. The CDR3 length is 15 residues. The V gene's germline CDR1 is SGHNT and CDR2 YENEEA. Trimming took 5 bases from V and 6 from J; bases not matched to a gene: 7.

This clone was counted a few times. The gene calls are TRBV14 and TRBJ2-1; TRBD2 might be the D (6 bases). Germline assignment: CDR1 SGHDN and CDR2 FVKESK. With 0 bases removed from V and 4 bases from J, the gap between germline ends came to 10 bases. The CDR3 is 15 amino acids. CDR3 region: CASSQDSGSYNEQFF. CDR3 coding DNA: TGTGCCAGCAGCCAAGATAGCGGTAGTTACAATGAGCAGTTCTTC.